These T cell receptor beta chains were read from a single sample in a study of breast tumors, draining lymph nodes, adjacent tissues. TCRdb fed the multiplex PCR reads into MiXCR, producing one record per CDR3 protein. The sample carries approximately 140,000 distinct CDR3 sequences, approximately 32% recorded once. Specimen: axillary lymph node tissue. All receptors derive from a female donor with breast cancer. Some clones in this sample may be carry-over from other donors' samples. Each CDR3 is given with its conserved first and last residue. Each record gives: clone size, D gene, J gene, V gene, CDR3 protein, CDR3 DNA. D genes are given only for firm matches. Size is omitted from some rows. Given values are once, few, many or a class for expanded clones.

NA,NA,TRBJ2-1,TRBV12-3/TRBV12-4,CASSEQRSEWAF,TGTGCCAGCAGTGAGCAGCGGAGCGAGTGGGCCTTC
many,NA,TRBJ2-1,TRBV3-1,CASSQALVYFF,TGTGCCAGCAGCCAGGCCCTGGTATATTTCTTC
many,NA,TRBJ2-3,TRBV6-4,CASSDQPNRVSTDTQYF,TGTGCCAGCAGTGACCAACCAAACAGGGTCAGCACAGATACGCAGTATTTT
few,NA,TRBJ2-5,TRBV18,CASSPLLQETQHF,TGTGCCAGCTCACCCCTACTCCAAGAGACCCAGCACTTC
NA,NA,TRBJ2-7,TRBV3-1,CASSQDLTPSYEQYF,TGTGCCAGCAGCCAAGACCTCACACCGTCCTACGAGCAGTACTTC
many,NA,TRBJ2-2,TRBV18,CASSPDANAGELFF,TGTGCCAGCTCTCCCGACGCGAACGCCGGGGAGCTGTTTTTT
NA,NA,TRBJ1-5,TRBV6-2/TRBV6-3,CASSYRELDQPQHF,TGCGCCAGCAGTTACAGAGAGCTCGATCAGCCCCAGCATTTT
many,NA,TRBJ2-1,TRBV12-3/TRBV12-4,CASRLMGSYNEQFF,TGTGCCAGCAGACTGATGGGCAGTTACAATGAGCAGTTCTTC
NA,TRBD1,TRBJ2-1,TRBV7-3,CASSGDRVVNEQFF,TGTGCCAGCAGCGGGGACAGGGTCGTCAATGAGCAGTTCTTC
many,NA,TRBJ1-3,TRBV2,CASTRNSGNTIYF,TGTGCCAGCACGCGGAACTCTGGAAACACCATATATTTT
NA,NA,TRBJ2-5,TRBV7-8,CASSPQDRGAGSQYF,TGTGCCAGCAGCCCTCAGGACAGAGGGGCTGGAAGCCAGTACTTC
few,NA,TRBJ1-1,TRBV5-1,CASSFLLTTEAFF,TGCGCCAGCAGCTTCCTCTTGACGACCGAAGCTTTCTTT
NA,NA,TRBJ1-6,TRBV20-1,CSASGGDGSPLHF,TGCAGTGCTAGCGGAGGGGACGGATCACCCCTCCACTTT
many,NA,TRBJ2-7,TRBV6-1,CASHVAGTYEQYF,TGTGCCAGCCATGTGGCAGGGACCTACGAGCAGTACTTC
many,NA,TRBJ1-4,TRBV15,CATSRGETTNEKLFF,TGTGCCACCAGCAGAGGGGAGACAACTAATGAAAAACTGTTTTTT
many,NA,TRBJ1-2,TRBV27,CASSSVGGAGYTF,TGTGCCAGCAGTTCCGTGGGGGGAGCTGGCTACACCTTC
many,NA,TRBJ2-7,TRBV6-1,CASSPHRDGSYEQYF,TGTGCCAGCAGCCCCCACCGGGACGGGTCCTACGAGCAGTACTTC
many,NA,TRBJ2-3,TRBV9,CASSTTGTTDTQYF,TGTGCCAGCAGCACAACCGGGACCACAGATACGCAGTATTTT
many,TRBD1,TRBJ1-5,TRBV9,CASSVGTGQNQPQHF,TGTGCCAGCAGCGTAGGGACAGGGCAAAATCAGCCCCAGCATTTT
NA,NA,TRBJ1-1,TRBV6-1,CASSRVLGDTEAFF,TGTGCCAGCAGTCGGGTGCTTGGGGACACTGAAGCTTTCTTT
NA,TRBD1,TRBJ1-3,TRBV2,CASSGDRAPSGNTIYF,TGTGCCAGCAGTGGGGACAGGGCTCCCTCTGGAAACACCATATATTTT
few,TRBD2,TRBJ2-1,TRBV28,CASSSRLAGSYNEQFF,TGTGCCAGCAGTTCGAGACTAGCGGGCTCCTACAATGAGCAGTTCTTC
many,NA,TRBJ1-4,TRBV7-9,CASSSPQTGTEFRLFF,TGTGCCAGCAGCTCGCCTCAAACCGGGACCGAGTTCAGACTGTTTTTT
NA,TRBD1,TRBJ2-5,TRBV29-1,CSVDPTGRNQYF,TGCAGCGTTGACCCGACAGGGAGAAACCAGTACTTC
many,TRBD1,TRBJ1-6,TRBV28,CASKEDGDRGGVAGSPLHF,TGTGCCAGCAAAGAAGACGGGGACAGGGGTGGTGTGGCTGGTTCACCCCTCCACTTT
many,TRBD1,TRBJ1-2,TRBV13,CASSSTGGSYGYTF,TGTGCCAGCAGCTCGACAGGGGGAAGCTATGGCTACACCTTC
NA,NA,TRBJ1-1,TRBV7-9,CASSLAEGAEAFF,TGTGCCAGCAGCTTAGCCGAGGGCGCTGAAGCTTTCTTT
many,TRBD2,TRBJ2-2,TRBV3-1,CASSLSGGSGELFF,TGTGCCAGCAGCCTATCGGGAGGCTCCGGGGAGCTGTTTTTT
NA,NA,TRBJ1-1,TRBV20-1,CSARYRAARPEAFF,TGCAGTGCTAGATATAGGGCGGCCCGGCCTGAAGCTTTCTTT
many,NA,TRBJ2-7,TRBV28,CASSRPGSSYEQYF,TGTGCCAGCAGTCGGCCGGGGAGCTCCTACGAGCAGTACTTC
NA,NA,TRBJ1-6,TRBV19,CASSIQEDGSPLHF,TGTGCCAGTAGTATACAGGAGGACGGGTCACCTCTCCACTTT
NA,NA,TRBJ1-6,TRBV27,CASSFYGGLTSPLHF,TGTGCCAGCAGTTTCTACGGGGGTCTCACTTCACCCCTCCACTTT
many,NA,TRBJ2-5,TRBV20-1,CSASSGETQYF,TGCAGTGCTAGTTCTGGGGAGACCCAGTACTTC
many,NA,TRBJ2-1,TRBV5-8,CASSLVWVSSYNEQFF,TGTGCCAGCAGCTTGGTTTGGGTGTCCTCCTACAATGAGCAGTTCTTC
many,NA,TRBJ1-2,TRBV6-6,CASSLEGRGEYGYTF,TGTGCCAGCAGCCTTGAGGGACGGGGGGAGTATGGCTACACCTTC
few,NA,TRBJ2-5,TRBV6-2/TRBV6-3,CASSHSSYSYETQYF,TGTGCCAGCAGTCACTCCTCTTACTCCTACGAGACCCAGTACTTC
NA,NA,TRBJ1-5,TRBV4-2,CASSQVQGAQPQHF,TGTGCCAGCAGCCAAGTCCAGGGTGCTCAGCCCCAGCATTTT
many,TRBD1,TRBJ1-3,TRBV20-1,CSAMRDSSGNTIYF,TGCAGTGCTATGCGGGACAGCTCTGGAAACACCATATATTTT
many,TRBD1,TRBJ1-6,TRBV18,CASQGDSSYNSPLHF,TGTGCCAGTCAAGGGGACAGCTCCTATAATTCACCCCTCCACTTT
many,TRBD1,TRBJ2-5,TRBV5-1,CASSLGGGTGGQETQYF,TGCGCCAGCAGCTTGGGAGGCGGGACAGGGGGCCAAGAGACCCAGTACTTC